The next 13 T cell receptor beta chains were all read from a single sample in a study of CD4 T cell repertoires in COVID-19. Repertoires were generated with immunoSEQ multiplex PCR, while TCRdb's copy carries only in-frame clones and drops some. The data show about 75,000 clones, with about 83% seen just once and about 0.61% held by the top ten. The sample was CD4+ T cells from peripheral blood, taken after recovery from COVID-19. The receptors derive from a human donor who had COVID-19.

V is TRBV5-1 and J is TRBJ2-2; 12 bases are a match to TRBD1. With V trimmed by 4 bases and J by 8 bases, 12 bases remained unmatched. The CDR3 consists of 17 residues. Germline assignment: CDR1 SGHRS and CDR2 YFSETQ. The CDR3 loop reads CASSRPWDRGLSGELFF. The CDR3 bases are TGCGCCAGCAGCAGACCCTGGGACAGGGGGCTTAGTGGGGAGCTGTTTTTT.

CDR3 loop: CASSQGYNSPLHF. DNA for the CDR3: TGTGCCAGCAGCCAGGGCTATAATTCACCCCTCCACTTT. The chain links TRBV3-1 (or the pseudogene TRBV3-2) to TRBJ1-6; unclear D gene. Trimming stripped 3 bases from V and 3 bases from J, with 3 bases between. CDR1 is LGHDT, CDR2 YNNKEL, per germline (reference sequence). The CDR3 sequence is 13 residues long.

This chain links TRBV6-1 with TRBJ1-4; TRBD1 matches 8 bases. Germline trimming cut 3 bases from V and 7 bases from J; bases unmatched to any gene: 7. This CDR3 contains 15 residues. In germline, CDR1 is MNHNS, CDR2 SASEGT. Here the CDR3 reads CASSEIWTGSEKLFF. Here the CDR3 DNA reads TGTGCCAGCAGTGAGATTTGGACAGGGAGTGAAAAACTGTTTTTT.

As regards this clone: One junction end disagrees with the germline gene, perhaps due to a read error. The V gene is TRBV18, the J gene TRBJ2-2; unclear D gene. The CDR3 is 15 residues long. CDR1 is KGHSH and CDR2 is LQKENI in the germline V gene. CDR3 coding DNA: TGTACCAGCTCACCTGACTTATCGAACACCGGGGAGCTGTTTTTT. Encoded protein: CTSSPDLSNTGELFF.

The chain uses TRBV5-1 and TRBJ2-5; 9 bases match TRBD1. The CDR3 has 15 amino acids. The V gene end was trimmed by 4 bases and the J gene end by 4 bases; junction bases not matched to a gene: 8. Germline loops: CDR1 SGHRS, CDR2 YFSETQ. The CDR3 sequence is CASSSGTGTGETQYF. CDR3 nucleotide sequence: TGCGCCAGCAGCAGTGGGACAGGGACGGGAGAGACCCAGTACTTC.

The rearrangement joins TRBV5-8 to TRBJ1-2, with 7 nucleotides matching TRBD1. V lost 4 bases, J lost 7 bases, and 13 bases stayed unmatched. The germline CDR1 and CDR2 sequences are SGHTS and YDEGEE. This CDR3 contains 15 residues. The CDR3 region is CASSAVLERGLGYTF. CDR3 coding DNA: TGTGCCAGCAGCGCAGTCCTCGAGAGGGGGCTTGGCTACACCTTC.

The V gene is TRBV7-2, the J gene TRBJ1-1, with D tentatively TRBD1 (5 bases). The CDR3 extends over 12 amino acids. Trimming removed 2 bases from V and 4 bases from J, with 5 bases in between. From germline, CDR1 is SGHTA and CDR2 FQGNSA. The CDR3 DNA follows: TGTGCCAGCAGCTTAAGGGGCACTGAAGCTTTCTTT. Translated, it gives CASSLRGTEAFF.

This clone was observed a single time. This chain uses TRBV29-1 with TRBJ1-1, with no clear D. Deletions cut 3 bases from V and 1 base from J, with 9 bases between. The length of the CDR3 is 13 residues. In germline, CDR1 is SQVTM, CDR2 ANQGSEA. The CDR3 protein is CSVDVGRNTEAFF. The DNA for the CDR3 is TGCAGCGTTGACGTAGGCAGGAACACTGAAGCTTTCTTT.

This clone has only one observation. This chain uses TRBV7-2 with TRBJ2-5, with D possibly called TRBD1 or TRBD2 (6 bases each). This CDR3 contains 16 residues. Germline CDR1 is SGHTA and CDR2 is FQGNSA. The V end lost 1 base, the J end lost 5 bases, and 17 bases lay between the germline ends. CDR3 in DNA: TGTGCCAGCAGCTTAGATGGAGGGGGGCGCGTGGAGACCCAGTACTTC. Translating gives CASSLDGGGRVETQYF.

V and J are TRBV27 and TRBJ2-7; D perhaps matches TRBD1 (6 bases). Trimming cost V 8 bases and J 6 bases, with 17 bases left between them. Germline V gives CDR1 MNHEY, CDR2 SMNVEV (reference sequence). There are 13 residues in the CDR3. CDR3: CASGGTTVSEQYF. The CDR3 nucleotides are TGTGCCAGCGGTGGGACAACTGTCTCCGAGCAGTACTTC.

V usage is TRBV19 and J usage is TRBJ1-1; TRBD1 might be the D (5 bases). Germline loops: CDR1 LNHDA, CDR2 SQIVND (reference sequence). The CDR3 consists of 14 residues. The ends were cut back, 6 bases at V and 1 base at J, with 12 bases in the middle. CDR3 bases: TGTGCCAGTAGCGGACCGGGGGGGAACACTGAAGCTTTCTTT. It translates to CASSGPGGNTEAFF. Looking up the rest from reference TRBV19 and TRBJ1-1 gives the full variable domain: DGGITQSPKYLFRKEGQNVTLSCEQNLNHDAMYWYRQDPGQGLRLIYYSQIVNDFQKGDIAEGYSVSREKKESFPLTVTSAQKNPTAFYLCASSGPGGNTEAFFGQGTRLTVV.

V usage is TRBV7-7 and J usage is TRBJ2-5, with 8 bases lining up with TRBD1. Germline V CDR1 and CDR2: SSHAT, FNYEAQ (reference sequence). The CDR3 extends over 15 amino acids. J was trimmed by 0 bases and V by 4 bases; bases with no gene match: 4. The CDR3 loop is CASSSGTGNQETQYF. CDR3 nucleotide sequence: TGTGCCAGCAGCTCAGGGACAGGAAACCAAGAGACCCAGTACTTC. Full variable domain (remainder filled in from reference TRBV7-7 and TRBJ2-5): GAGVSQSPRYKVTKRGQDVTLRCDPISSHATLYWYQQALGQGPEFLTYFNYEAQPDKSGLPSDRFSAERPEGSISTLTIQRTEQRDSAMYRCASSSGTGNQETQYFGPGTRLLVL.

This clone was found once. The chain joins TRBV5-1 to TRBJ1-2; D is undetermined. The V gene's germline CDR1 is SGHRS and CDR2 YFSETQ. This CDR3 is 15 amino acids long. Trimming pared 5 bases from V and 3 bases from J, leaving 17 bases between. The CDR3 nucleotides read TGCGCCAGCAGTCCCGAGGGTCAGGAGTACTATGGCTACACCTTC. Its protein is CASSPEGQEYYGYTF. The variable domain in full, with the rest retrieved from reference TRBV5-1 and TRBJ1-2, is KAGVTQTPRYLIKTRGQQVTLSCSPISGHRSVSWYQQTPGQGLQFLFEYFSETQRNKGNFPGRFSGRQFSNSRSEMNVSTLELGDSALYLCASSPEGQEYYGYTFGSGTRLTVV.